Shown below are 29 T cell receptor beta chains from a single sample sequenced in a study of blood T cell repertoires in COVID-19. Clones were sequenced by immunoSEQ multiplex PCR, and TCRdb holds only the in-frame ones, with some missing. The data contain approximately 74,000 clones, 85% to 95% of them seen just once; the ten biggest clones take up 4.8%. Specimen: peripheral blood. The source is a woman between 55 and 75 years old with active COVID-19.

The rearrangement joins TRBV20-1 to TRBJ2-3, with D hard to call. Germline loops: CDR1 DFQATT, CDR2 SNEGSKA (reference sequence). CDR3 length: 12 residues. With 3 bases removed from V and 4 bases from J, the gap between germline ends came to 8 bases. The CDR3 sequence: CSASKSADTQYF. DNA of the CDR3: TGCAGTGCTAGTAAGTCAGCAGATACGCAGTATTTT.

This clone appeared once. V is TRBV4-1 and J is TRBJ2-3, with TRBD2 identical over 8 bases. CDR1 is MGHRA and CDR2 is YSYEKL in the germline V gene. With V trimmed by 1 base and J by 2 bases, 5 bases remained unmatched. CDR3 length equals 16 residues. CDR3 in DNA: TGCGCCAGCAGCCAAGCCTACGGGAGGGCCACAGATACGCAGTATTTT. Protein: CASSQAYGRATDTQYF.

The chain joins TRBV30 to TRBJ1-5, with D unresolved. The CDR3 spans 13 residues. Germline CDR1 GTSNPN, CDR2 SVGIG (reference sequence). V was trimmed by 1 base and J by 3 bases, leaving 7 bases between them. CDR3 sequence reads: CAWSGQNNQPQHF. Here the CDR3 DNA reads TGTGCCTGGAGTGGGCAGAACAATCAGCCCCAGCATTTT.

The chain recombines TRBV5-1 with TRBJ1-4; 11 nucleotides align to TRBD1. Germline V gene lookup returns CDR1 SGHRS and CDR2 YFSETQ. The J segment lost 7 bases and the V segment lost 0 bases, leaving 2 bases of the junction unmatched. The CDR3 spans 15 residues. The CDR3, as DNA: TGCGCCAGCAGCTTGGGTGGGACAGGGGGTGAAAAACTGTTTTTT. Residues: CASSLGGTGGEKLFF.

The genes are TRBV2 and TRBJ1-2, with 9 bases that match TRBD1. From germline, CDR1 is SNHLY and CDR2 FYNNEI. This CDR3 has 13 residues. V was pared by 9 bases and J by 5 bases, with 7 bases of the junction left unmatched. CDR3 sequence reads: CARGTGLGYGYTF. The CDR3 DNA is TGTGCCAGGGGGACAGGGCTTGGGTATGGCTACACCTTC.

On this clone itself: Relative to the germline gene, one junction end is altered; a read error may explain this. The V call is TRBV7-7, the J call TRBJ2-7, with TRBD2 matching over 9 bases. This CDR3 contains 16 residues. Germline CDR1 reads SSHAT; CDR2 reads FNYEAQ (reference sequence). The CDR3 loop reads CASSLGGRAVGHEQYF. DNA of the CDR3: TGTGCTAGCAGCTTAGGCGGGAGGGCCGTCGGCCACGAGCAGTACTTC.

This chain joins TRBV5-4 and TRBJ2-1; 8 bases are shared with TRBD1. CDR1 is SGHNT and CDR2 is YYREEE in the germline V gene (reference sequence). CDR3 length: 16 amino acids. J gave up 2 bases and V 2 bases, and 6 bases lay outside the gene matches. The CDR3 coding sequence is TGTGCCAGCAGCTTACCGGGACAGGTGACCTACAATGAGCAGTTCTTC. Protein: CASSLPGQVTYNEQFF. Using reference TRBV5-4 and TRBJ2-1 for the parts outside the CDR3, the full variable domain is ETGVTQSPTHLIKTRGQQVTLRCSSQSGHNTVSWYQQALGQGPQFIFQYYREEENGRGNFPPRFSGLQFPNYSSELNVNALELDDSALYLCASSLPGQVTYNEQFFGPGTRLTVL.

The V call is TRBV24-1, the J call TRBJ2-7, with 8 bases identical to TRBD2. The V and J ends lost 5 bases and 7 bases, in that order; junction bases with no gene match: 9. The germline gives CDR1 KGHDR, CDR2 SFDVKD. The CDR3 is 14 amino acids. CDR3 in amino acids: CATSGPGGSLEQYF. The CDR3 nucleotides are TGTGCCACCAGTGGCCCGGGAGGGAGCCTGGAGCAGTACTTC.

This clone was counted once. The V call is TRBV6-6, the J call TRBJ1-5; 9 bases agree with TRBD1. With V trimmed by 7 bases and J by 0 bases, 7 bases remained unmatched. This CDR3 has 16 residues. Germline-derived CDR1 and CDR2 are MNHNY and SVGAGI (reference sequence). The DNA of the CDR3 is TGTGCCAGCATGATGGACAGGGGATATAGCAATCAGCCCCAGCATTTT. This sequence encodes CASMMDRGYSNQPQHF.

Points on this clone: This specimen includes other DNA sequences encoding the same CDR3. The V gene is TRBV19, the J gene TRBJ2-7; 8 nucleotides match TRBD1. After removal of 7 bases from V and 0 bases from J, the junction contained 2 bases not matched to a gene. Germline CDR1 is LNHDA and CDR2 is SQIVND (reference sequence). The CDR3 loop spans 13 amino acids. CDR3 loop: CASKGTGSYEQYF. The CDR3 DNA reads TGTGCCAGTAAAGGGACAGGCTCCTACGAGCAGTACTTC.

The chain carries TRBV5-1 and TRBJ1-1; TRBD1 agrees at 7 bases. The CDR3 is made up of 14 amino acids. V shed 4 bases, J shed 2 bases, and the junction held 5 bases outside the gene matches. CDR1 SGHRS and CDR2 YFSETQ come from the germline V gene. CDR3 DNA sequence: TGCGCCAGCAGCCAAGGGACAGCAAACACTGAAGCTTTCTTT. Translated: CASSQGTANTEAFF.

The chain carries TRBV12-5 and TRBJ2-1; tentatively, D is TRBD2 (6 bases). V lost 4 bases and J 8 bases, leaving 18 bases between the germline ends. The CDR3 has 15 residues. Per the germline V gene, CDR1 is LGHNT and CDR2 is FRNRAP. Here the CDR3 reads CASGSGLRTMDEQFF. CDR3 nucleotide sequence: TGTGCTAGTGGTTCGGGACTCCGGACCATGGATGAGCAGTTCTTC. Full variable domain (outside the CDR3, taken from reference TRBV12-5 and TRBJ2-1): DARVTQTPRHKVTEMGQEVTMRCQPILGHNTVFWYRQTMMQGLELLAYFRNRAPLDDSGMPKDRFSAEMPDATLATLKIQPSEPRDSAVYFCASGSGLRTMDEQFFGPGTRLTVL.

The chain is built from TRBV5-5 and TRBJ2-2, with 12 bases identical to TRBD2. CDR3 length: 18 residues. CDR1 is SGHKS and CDR2 is YYEKEE in the germline V gene (reference sequence). Trimming took 1 base from V and 5 from J; bases not matched to a gene: 9. The CDR3 DNA reads as TGTGCCAGCAGCTTGAGACTAGCGGGAGCCACGGGGACCGGGGAGCTGTTTTTT. This sequence encodes CASSLRLAGATGTGELFF.

The chain uses TRBV3-1 (or the pseudogene TRBV3-2) and TRBJ2-7; D ambiguous. The CDR3 is 15 amino acids. Trimming left V 1 base short and J 0 bases short, with 10 bases between. CDR1 and CDR2 from the germline V gene are LGHDT and YNNKEL (reference sequence). CDR3 sequence (DNA): TGTGCCAGCAGCCAAGTCCGCGGAAGCTCCTACGAGCAGTACTTC. Its translation: CASSQVRGSSYEQYF.

V and J are TRBV6-4 and TRBJ1-1; TRBD1 might be the D (5 bases). This CDR3 is 14 amino acids long. V lost 4 bases to trimming and J lost 6 bases, with 15 bases between them. CDR1 MRHNA and CDR2 SNTAGT come from the germline V gene. The CDR3 spells CASSGGKGWPEAFF. CDR3 nucleotide sequence: TGTGCCAGCAGTGGTGGCAAGGGGTGGCCTGAAGCTTTCTTT.

The J gene is TRBJ2-7, the V gene TRBV6-1, with 7 bases lining up with TRBD1. Trimming cost V 2 bases and J 7 bases; bases outside gene matches: 20. The CDR3 length is 18 residues. Per the germline V gene, CDR1 is MNHNS and CDR2 is SASEGT. CDR3 in amino acids: CASSERVWVIVRGREQYF. CDR3 bases: TGTGCCAGCAGTGAAAGGGTTTGGGTAATTGTCAGGGGGAGAGAGCAGTACTTC.

The rearrangement uses TRBV5-1 and TRBJ2-7, with a tentative D call TRBD1 (6 bases). The CDR3 loop spans 13 amino acids. The germline V and J ends were trimmed by 5 bases and 4 bases, with 13 bases remaining between them. In germline, CDR1 is SGHRS, CDR2 YFSETQ. The CDR3 DNA follows: TGCGCCAGCAGACAGGGCCCACGATACGAGCAGTACTTC. Its protein is CASRQGPRYEQYF. The whole variable domain, remainder taken from reference TRBV5-1 and TRBJ2-7, is KAGVTQTPRYLIKTRGQQVTLSCSPISGHRSVSWYQQTPGQGLQFLFEYFSETQRNKGNFPGRFSGRQFSNSRSEMNVSTLELGDSALYLCASRQGPRYEQYFGPGTRLTVT.

The CDR3: CASTSPVRTGGSSYEQYF. The CDR3 region has the DNA TGTGCCAGCACCAGCCCGGTCCGAACGGGAGGGAGCTCCTACGAGCAGTACTTC. This chain links TRBV28 with TRBJ2-7; TRBD2 aligns across 8 bases. V lost 7 bases and J lost 0; bases outside the gene matches: 17. This CDR3 is 18 amino acids long. CDR1 and CDR2 from the germline V gene are MDHEN and SYDVKM.

The V and J genes are TRBV7-2 and TRBJ1-1, with D unclear. There are 14 residues in the CDR3. The V gene's germline CDR1 is SGHTA and CDR2 FQGNSA. Trimming took 2 bases from V and 1 from J, leaving 8 bases between them. CDR3 region: CASSLTNTNTEAFF. The CDR3 nucleotides read TGTGCCAGCAGCTTAACGAACACGAACACTGAAGCTTTCTTT.

The rearrangement uses TRBV28 and TRBJ2-7; TRBD2 might be the D (5 bases). Trimming took off 6 bases at V and 9 bases at J, with 21 bases between the two ends. The CDR3 runs 14 residues. Germline CDR1 is MDHEN and CDR2 is SYDVKM. Here the CDR3 DNA reads TGTGCCAGCAGGGACGGGGTCAGTCTTGCGGGGCAGTACTTC. It codes for CASRDGVSLAGQYF.

The chain has TRBV5-1 and TRBJ2-7; no reliable D call. Trimming shortened V by 0 bases and J by 0 bases, and 7 bases separated the two germline ends. CDR1 SGHRS and CDR2 YFSETQ come from the germline V gene. This CDR3 is built from 14 residues. CDR3 amino acids: CASSLDPGSYEQYF. CDR3 nucleotides: TGCGCCAGCAGCTTGGACCCGGGCTCCTACGAGCAGTACTTC.

This clone was recorded many times. This chain links TRBV7-8 with TRBJ2-7, with 9 bases that match TRBD2. With 2 bases clipped from V and 3 bases from J, the junction kept 5 bases outside the gene matches. The germline gives CDR1 SGHVS, CDR2 FQNEAQ. The CDR3 runs to 15 residues. In nucleotides, the CDR3 is TGTGCCAGCAGCTTATTGTCTAGCGGGAACTACGAGCAGTACTTC. It is translated as CASSLLSSGNYEQYF. Supplemented by reference TRBV7-8 and TRBJ2-7, the full variable domain reads GAGVSQSPRYKVAKRGQDVALRCDPISGHVSLFWYQQALGQGPEFLTYFQNEAQLDKSGLPSDRFFAERPEGSVSTLKIQRTQQEDSAVYLCASSLLSSGNYEQYFGPGTRLTVT.

Concerning this clone: The germline gene is not matched at one end of the junction; a read error may be the cause. J is TRBJ2-3 and V is TRBV13, with 9 bases matching TRBD1. The CDR3 sequence is 15 residues long. Germline assignment: CDR1 PRHDT and CDR2 FYEKMQ (reference sequence). CDR3 amino acids: CASSVGDRAADTQYF. Written as DNA, the CDR3 is TGTGCCAGCAGCGTAGGGGACAGGGCCGCAGATACGCAGTATTTT.

This chain links TRBV5-1 with TRBJ2-3; 10 bases fit TRBD2. J gave up 4 bases and V 0 bases, and 5 bases lay outside the gene matches. Germline assignment: CDR1 SGHRS and CDR2 YFSETQ. The CDR3 runs to 16 residues. CDR3 DNA sequence: TGCGCCAGCAGCTTGGTGCTAGCGGGAGTGGCAGATACGCAGTATTTT. Amino acid sequence: CASSLVLAGVADTQYF.

V and J are TRBV28 and TRBJ2-3, with D tentatively TRBD2 (6 bases). Trimming pared 7 bases from V and 2 bases from J, leaving 10 bases between. CDR3 length: 13 amino acids. The V gene's germline CDR1 is MDHEN and CDR2 SYDVKM. The CDR3 spells CASTARDTDTQYF. The CDR3 nucleotides read TGTGCCAGCACGGCGCGGGACACAGATACGCAGTATTTT.

The table lists this clone with a few counts. The rearrangement joins TRBV18 to TRBJ2-7, with TRBD2 as a possible D gene (6 bases). CDR1 is KGHSH and CDR2 is LQKENI in the germline V gene. Deletions cut 5 bases from V and 6 bases from J, with 17 bases between. This CDR3 is built from 14 residues. CDR3 DNA: TGTGCCAGCTCAACCCCCTTAACTAGCCGCGAGCAGTACTTC. Translating it yields CASSTPLTSREQYF.

V and J are TRBV2 and TRBJ2-1; 12 nucleotides match TRBD2. The CDR3 is 15 residues long. V lost 4 bases to trimming and J lost 10 bases; unmatched junction nucleotides: 8. The germline CDR1 and CDR2 sequences are SNHLY and FYNNEI. The CDR3 region is CASSAETSGRGEQFF. Here the CDR3 DNA reads TGTGCCAGCAGTGCTGAGACTAGCGGGAGAGGGGAGCAGTTCTTC.

This chain links TRBV7-9 with TRBJ2-7, with 9 bases that match TRBD1. This CDR3 is built from 15 residues. Germline V gene sequence: CDR1 SEHNR, CDR2 FQNEAQ (reference sequence). Trimming took 5 bases from V and 2 from J; bases not matched to a gene: 7. The CDR3 nucleotides are TGTGCCAGCAGCCCGTGGGGACAGGGTACCTACGAGCAGTACTTC. Encoded protein: CASSPWGQGTYEQYF.

This chain joins TRBV28 and TRBJ2-7; TRBD1 matches 10 bases. The junction had 6 bases not matched to a gene; V was cut back by 5 bases and J by 5 bases. Germline CDR1 is MDHEN and CDR2 is SYDVKM. The CDR3 extends over 14 amino acids. CDR3 residues: CASSTRTGGNEQYF. The CDR3 nucleotides are TGTGCCAGCAGTACCCGGACAGGGGGGAACGAGCAGTACTTC.